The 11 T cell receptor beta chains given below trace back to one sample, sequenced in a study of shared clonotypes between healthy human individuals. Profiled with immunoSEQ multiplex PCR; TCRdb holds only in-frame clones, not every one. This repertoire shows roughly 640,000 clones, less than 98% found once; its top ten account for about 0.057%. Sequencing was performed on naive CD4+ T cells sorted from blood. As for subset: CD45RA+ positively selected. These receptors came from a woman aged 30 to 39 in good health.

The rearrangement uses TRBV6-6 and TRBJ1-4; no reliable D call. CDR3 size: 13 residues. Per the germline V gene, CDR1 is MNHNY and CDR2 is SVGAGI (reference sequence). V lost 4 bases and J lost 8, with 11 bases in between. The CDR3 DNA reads TGTGCCAGCAGTTTGCGGGTGGGCGAAAAACTGTTTTTT. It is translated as CASSLRVGEKLFF.

The CDR3 sequence is CASSTSGSVAKNIQYF. The CDR3 DNA sequence: TGTGCCAGCAGTACTAGCGGGAGTGTGGCCAAAAACATTCAGTACTTC. The chain has TRBV2 and TRBJ2-4, with 11 nucleotides matching TRBD2. This CDR3 has 16 amino acids. V dropped 5 bases and J dropped 1; count of bases not matched to a gene: 4. Germline V gene lookup returns CDR1 SNHLY and CDR2 FYNNEI.

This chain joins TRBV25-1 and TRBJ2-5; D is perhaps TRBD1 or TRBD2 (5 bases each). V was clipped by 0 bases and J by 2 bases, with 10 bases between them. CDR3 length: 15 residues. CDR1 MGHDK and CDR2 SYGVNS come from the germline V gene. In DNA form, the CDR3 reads TGTGCCAGCAGTGAATATCGGGGACCACAAGAGACCCAGTACTTC. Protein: CASSEYRGPQETQYF. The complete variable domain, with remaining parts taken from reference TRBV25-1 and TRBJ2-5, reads EADIYQTPRYLVIGTGKKITLECSQTMGHDKMYWYQQDPGMELHLIHYSYGVNSTEKGDLSSESTVSRIRTEHFPLTLESARPSHTSQYLCASSEYRGPQETQYFGPGTRLLVL.

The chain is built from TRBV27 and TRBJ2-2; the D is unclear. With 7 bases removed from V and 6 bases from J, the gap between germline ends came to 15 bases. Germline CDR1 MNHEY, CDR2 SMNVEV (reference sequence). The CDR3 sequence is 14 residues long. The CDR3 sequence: CASKRTPWAGELFF. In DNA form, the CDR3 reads TGTGCCAGCAAGCGCACCCCCTGGGCCGGGGAGCTGTTTTTT.

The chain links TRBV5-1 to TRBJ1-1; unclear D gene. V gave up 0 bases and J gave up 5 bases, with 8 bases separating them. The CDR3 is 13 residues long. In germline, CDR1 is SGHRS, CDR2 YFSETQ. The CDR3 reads CASSLEGRTEAFF. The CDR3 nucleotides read TGCGCCAGCAGCTTGGAGGGTAGGACTGAAGCTTTCTTT.

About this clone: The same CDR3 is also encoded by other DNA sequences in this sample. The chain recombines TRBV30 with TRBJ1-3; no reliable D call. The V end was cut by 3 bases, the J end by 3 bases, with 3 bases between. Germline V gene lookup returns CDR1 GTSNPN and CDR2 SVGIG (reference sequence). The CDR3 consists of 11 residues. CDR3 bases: TGTGCCTGGAGCAATGGAAACACCATATATTTT. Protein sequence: CAWSNGNTIYF. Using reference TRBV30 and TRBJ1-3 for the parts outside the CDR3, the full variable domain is SQTIHQWPATLVQPVGSPLSLECTVEGTSNPNLYWYRQAAGRGLQLLFYSVGIGQISSEVPQNLSASRPQDRQFILSSKKLLLSDSGFYLCAWSNGNTIYFGEGSWLTVV.

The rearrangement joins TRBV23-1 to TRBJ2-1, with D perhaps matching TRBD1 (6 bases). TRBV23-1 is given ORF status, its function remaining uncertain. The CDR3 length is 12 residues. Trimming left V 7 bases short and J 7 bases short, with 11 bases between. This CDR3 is CASTTGSNEQFF. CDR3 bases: TGCGCCAGCACCACAGGGTCAAATGAGCAGTTCTTC.

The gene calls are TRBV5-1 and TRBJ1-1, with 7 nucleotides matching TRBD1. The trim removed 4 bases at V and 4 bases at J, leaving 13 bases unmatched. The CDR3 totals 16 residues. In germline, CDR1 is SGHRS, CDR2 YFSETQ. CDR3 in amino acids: CASSRLLTGRGTEAFF. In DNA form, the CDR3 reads TGCGCCAGCAGCAGACTACTGACAGGGAGGGGCACTGAAGCTTTCTTT.

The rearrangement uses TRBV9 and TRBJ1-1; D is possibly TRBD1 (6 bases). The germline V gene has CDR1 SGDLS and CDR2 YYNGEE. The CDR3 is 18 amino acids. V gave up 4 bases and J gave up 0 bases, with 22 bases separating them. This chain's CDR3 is CASSKMTGQGAMNTEAFF. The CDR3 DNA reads TGTGCCAGCAGCAAGATGACAGGCCAAGGGGCGATGAACACTGAAGCTTTCTTT.

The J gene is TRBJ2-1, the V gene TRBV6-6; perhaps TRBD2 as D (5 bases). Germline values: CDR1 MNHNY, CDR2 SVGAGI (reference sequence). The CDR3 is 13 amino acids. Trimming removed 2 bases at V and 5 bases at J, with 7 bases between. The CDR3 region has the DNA TGTGCCAGCAGTTACGGGCGGGACAATGAGCAGTTCTTC. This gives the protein CASSYGRDNEQFF.

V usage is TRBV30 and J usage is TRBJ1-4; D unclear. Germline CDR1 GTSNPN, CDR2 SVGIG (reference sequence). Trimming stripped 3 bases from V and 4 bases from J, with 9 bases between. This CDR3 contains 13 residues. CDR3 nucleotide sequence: TGTGCCTGGAGCCTCGGCGGTAATGAAAAACTGTTTTTT. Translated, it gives CAWSLGGNEKLFF.